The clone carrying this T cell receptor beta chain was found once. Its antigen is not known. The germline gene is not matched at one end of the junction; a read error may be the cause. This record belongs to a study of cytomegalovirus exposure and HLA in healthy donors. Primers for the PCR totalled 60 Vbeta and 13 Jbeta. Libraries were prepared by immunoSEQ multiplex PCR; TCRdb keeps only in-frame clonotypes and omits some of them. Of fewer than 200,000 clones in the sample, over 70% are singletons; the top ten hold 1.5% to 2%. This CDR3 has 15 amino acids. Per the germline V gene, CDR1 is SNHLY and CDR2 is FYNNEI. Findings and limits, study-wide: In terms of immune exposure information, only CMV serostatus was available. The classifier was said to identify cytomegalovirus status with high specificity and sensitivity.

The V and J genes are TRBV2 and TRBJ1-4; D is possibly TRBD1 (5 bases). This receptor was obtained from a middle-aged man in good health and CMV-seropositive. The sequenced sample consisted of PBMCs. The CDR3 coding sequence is TGTGCCAGCAGTCACTACCAAGGGACTAATGAAAAACTGCTTTTT. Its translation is CASSHYQGTNEKLLF.